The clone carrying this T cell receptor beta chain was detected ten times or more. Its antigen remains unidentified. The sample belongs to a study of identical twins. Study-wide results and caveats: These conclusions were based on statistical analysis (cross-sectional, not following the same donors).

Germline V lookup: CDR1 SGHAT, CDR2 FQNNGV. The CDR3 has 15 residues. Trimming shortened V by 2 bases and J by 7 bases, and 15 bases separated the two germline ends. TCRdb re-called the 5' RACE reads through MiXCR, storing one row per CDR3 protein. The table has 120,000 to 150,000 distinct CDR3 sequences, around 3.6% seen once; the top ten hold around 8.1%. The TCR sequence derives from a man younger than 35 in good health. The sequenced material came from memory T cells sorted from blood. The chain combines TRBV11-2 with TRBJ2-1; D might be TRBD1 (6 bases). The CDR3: CASSLIWTASNEQFF. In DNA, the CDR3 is TGTGCCAGCAGCTTAATCTGGACAGCTTCGAATGAGCAGTTCTTC. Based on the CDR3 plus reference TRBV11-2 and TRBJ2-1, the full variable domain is EAGVAQSPRYKIIEKRQSVAFWCNPISGHATLYWYQQILGQGPKLLIQFQNNGVVDDSQLPKDRFSAERLKGVDSTLKIQPAKLEDSAVYLCASSLIWTASNEQFFGPGTRLTVL.